This T cell receptor beta chain is from a study of T cell repertoires in cytomegalovirus infection. At the level of the study: Based on public TCR beta signatures, there were indications of CMV infection and of a matching HLA type.

As to this clonotype: The antigen is unknown.

Study results and caveats: Carriers of CMV plus the relevant HLA were identified by cumulative public TCR beta family frequency. Ex vivo responses were dominated by HLA-C-restricted CMV-specific TCR beta clonotypes.

MiXCR, applied by TCRdb to the reads, yields one record per CDR3 protein. The table has about 250,000 distinct CDR3 sequences, about 7% seen once. This receptor was obtained from a human donor in good health (CMV status not recorded). Some clones in this sample may be carry-over from other donors' samples. Sequencing used PBMCs.

CDR3 sequence: CASSLPGTGYNEQFF. CDR3 bases: TGTGCCAGCAGCTTACCAGGGACTGGGTACAATGAGCAGTTCTTC. The rearrangement joins TRBV7-2 to TRBJ2-1; the D gene is possibly TRBD2 (6 bases). CDR1 is SGHTA and CDR2 is FQGNSA in the germline V gene. Trimming left V 2 bases short and J 4 bases short, with 12 bases between. The CDR3 consists of 15 residues.